This T cell receptor beta chain was recorded in a study of blood T cell repertoires in COVID-19. Study details: Samples taken during acute and convalescent COVID-19 were collected in the United States, Italy and Spain.

Generated by immunoSEQ multiplex PCR, the TCRdb table keeps only in-frame clones and is missing some. The sample comprises about 180,000 clones, over 75% of which are singletons, and more than 2.5% rests with the top ten. This CDR3 has 12 residues. Trimming took 9 bases from V and 3 from J; bases not matched to a gene: 5. Germline assignment: CDR1 MGHDK and CDR2 SYGVNS. The sequencing sample was made of peripheral blood. This clonotype originated in a man aged 60 to 69 with acute or convalescent COVID-19. The chain couples TRBV25-1 to TRBJ2-7; the match to TRBD1 covers 7 bases. The CDR3 sequence is CARDREHYEQYF. The CDR3 bases are TGTGCCAGAGACAGGGAACACTACGAGCAGTACTTC.